These 24 T cell receptor beta chains came from one sample sequenced in a study of blood T cells in healthy people across ages (dated by TCRdb to between 2014 and 2017). Libraries were built with 5' RACE. The listed sequencing device is Illumina HiSeq 2500. A second roughly 6 to 12 cycle PCR used a sample-barcoded 5' primer and a J-beta primer mix. The public reads were run again by TCRdb, first through fastp at Q25 and then through MiXCR, and only productive beta chains were kept. Each entry is one CDR3 protein sequence, shown with its most common DNA and genes. Across this sample there are around 1.5 million distinct CDR3 sequences, with 42% seen only once. The leading ten clones occupy 7.9% of the sample. Sequencing was performed on blood. These receptors were collected from a woman aged 18-29 years in good health.

This rearrangement joins TRBV7-8 to TRBJ2-3, with D perhaps matching TRBD1 (5 bases). CDR1 SGHVS and CDR2 FQNEAQ come from the germline V gene. Trimming pared 3 bases from V and 0 bases from J, leaving 22 bases between. The length of the CDR3 is 19 residues. Written as DNA, the CDR3 is TGTGCCAGCAGCTTTCTAGACAGTCCCTTACCTTTTAGCACAGATACGCAGTATTTT. This encodes CASSFLDSPLPFSTDTQYF.

DNA for the CDR3: TGTGCCAGCACCGACAGGGGGGCTTCCTACAATGAGCAGTTCTTC. Translated, it gives CASTDRGASYNEQFF. This chain uses TRBV6-5 with TRBJ2-1, with TRBD1 identical over 9 bases. Unmatched junction bases numbered 5, after V lost 7 bases and J lost 1 base. Germline V gives CDR1 MNHEY, CDR2 SVGAGI. This CDR3 contains 15 residues.

CDR3 DNA sequence: TGTGCCAGCAGTTCTAGCGGGAAAAACAATGAGCAGTTCTTC. It encodes CASSSSGKNNEQFF. The V call is TRBV6-6, the J call TRBJ2-1; 9 nucleotides agree with TRBD2. V lost 4 bases to trimming and J lost 5 bases; unmatched junction nucleotides: 3. Germline V gives CDR1 MNHNY, CDR2 SVGAGI (reference sequence). The CDR3 has 14 amino acids.

The rearrangement uses TRBV25-1 and TRBJ2-5; 8 positions agree with TRBD1. With 1 base clipped from V and 4 bases from J, the junction kept 8 bases outside the gene matches. CDR3 length equals 16 residues. Germline V gene data show CDR1 as MGHDK and CDR2 as SYGVNS. The DNA for the CDR3 is TGTGCCAGCAGTGAATTCGGACAGGGCCCGCCAGAGACCCAGTACTTC. Translation gives CASSEFGQGPPETQYF.

This clonotype was counted a few times. The V call is TRBV4-1, the J call TRBJ2-5; D is unresolved. Trimming left V 4 bases short and J 0 bases short, with 12 bases between. The germline V gene has CDR1 MGHRA and CDR2 YSYEKL. There are 15 residues in the CDR3. Here the CDR3 reads CASSPSGQNQETQYF. CDR3 coding DNA: TGCGCCAGCAGCCCCTCTGGCCAAAACCAAGAGACCCAGTACTTC.

The chain joins TRBV19 to TRBJ2-1; no definite D call. V was cut by 5 bases and J by 2 bases, with 10 bases left in between. Germline V lookup: CDR1 LNHDA, CDR2 SQIVND (reference sequence). CDR3 length: 14 amino acids. The CDR3 region is CASSLLDAYNEQFF. CDR3 bases: TGTGCCAGTAGTCTCCTCGACGCCTACAATGAGCAGTTCTTC.

This clonotype was seen a few times. The chain is built from TRBV7-9 and TRBJ2-5; D may be TRBD1 (5 bases). The CDR3 has 14 amino acids. CDR1 is SEHNR, CDR2 FQNEAQ, per germline (reference sequence). Trimming took 3 bases from V and 5 from J, leaving 13 bases between them. The CDR3 DNA sequence: TGTGCCAGCAGCTTTCCAGGGTCGGACGAGACCCAGTACTTC. It encodes CASSFPGSDETQYF.

This clonotype was counted only a few times. The chain joins TRBV5-1 to TRBJ2-5; D is ambiguous. CDR1 is SGHRS, CDR2 YFSETQ, per germline. The CDR3 runs to 14 residues. V lost 1 base to trimming and J lost 1 base, with 8 bases between them. The CDR3 sequence: CASSLFGPQETQYF. The CDR3 DNA reads as TGCGCCAGCAGCTTGTTCGGGCCCCAAGAGACCCAGTACTTC. The whole variable domain, remainder taken from reference TRBV5-1 and TRBJ2-5, is KAGVTQTPRYLIKTRGQQVTLSCSPISGHRSVSWYQQTPGQGLQFLFEYFSETQRNKGNFPGRFSGRQFSNSRSEMNVSTLELGDSALYLCASSLFGPQETQYFGPGTRLLVL.

This clonotype was observed a few times. V and J are TRBV6-2 or TRBV6-3 and TRBJ2-3; D not certain. This CDR3 is 15 amino acids long. Germline lookup yields CDR1 MNHEY and CDR2 SVGEGT. V lost 5 bases and J lost 1, with 13 bases in between. The CDR3 nucleotides are TGTGCCAGCAGTCAAACTCGCTATCGCACAGATACGCAGTATTTT. The encoded protein is CASSQTRYRTDTQYF.

The chain has TRBV11-2 and TRBJ1-1; no definite D call. This CDR3 is 14 amino acids long. Trimming cost V 5 bases and J 6 bases, with 16 bases left between them. Germline V gives CDR1 SGHAT, CDR2 FQNNGV. Here the CDR3 reads CASSPRAFGPEAFF. The CDR3 bases are TGTGCCAGCAGCCCACGGGCCTTTGGACCTGAAGCTTTCTTT.

This clonotype came up many times. The J gene is TRBJ2-5, the V gene TRBV5-4; D call uncertain. Germline values: CDR1 SGHNT, CDR2 YYREEE (reference sequence). The V end lost 5 bases, the J end lost 5 bases, and 10 bases lay between the germline ends. This CDR3 has 12 amino acids. CDR3 nucleotides: TGTGCCAGCAGTTTAGTCCCGGAGACCCAGTACTTC. It specifies CASSLVPETQYF.

The chain recombines TRBV30 with TRBJ2-7, with D uncertain. The CDR3 spans 13 residues. Trimming removed 7 bases from V and 0 bases from J, with 13 bases in between. Germline CDR1 is GTSNPN and CDR2 is SVGIG (reference sequence). The CDR3 DNA follows: TGTGCCTCCCTACAGTACCCCTCCTACGAGCAGTACTTC. It specifies CASLQYPSYEQYF.

This chain uses TRBV14 with TRBJ1-4; 9 nucleotides match TRBD1. This CDR3 region has 15 residues. Per the germline V gene, CDR1 is SGHDN and CDR2 is FVKESK. V gave up 2 bases and J gave up 4 bases; unmatched junction bases: 2. The CDR3 is CASSQWTGVNEKLFF. The CDR3 DNA follows: TGTGCCAGCAGCCAATGGACAGGGGTTAATGAAAAACTGTTTTTT.

V is TRBV3-1 and J is TRBJ2-1, with 7 bases matching TRBD2. The CDR3 length is 15 residues. The germline gives CDR1 LGHDT, CDR2 YNNKEL (reference sequence). J was trimmed by 7 bases and V by 4 bases; bases with no gene match: 10. The CDR3 region is CASSRGVAGRNEQFF. The CDR3 nucleotides read TGTGCCAGCAGCCGGGGGGTAGCGGGCCGGAATGAGCAGTTCTTC.

This chain uses TRBV7-2 with TRBJ2-2; D is unclear. CDR1 and CDR2 (germline): SGHTA, FQGNSA. Trimming took off 3 bases at V and 4 bases at J, with 9 bases between the two ends. The CDR3 has 14 amino acids. The CDR3 protein is CASSFTPGTGELFF. In DNA, the CDR3 is TGTGCCAGCAGCTTTACCCCAGGCACCGGGGAGCTGTTTTTT.

The V and J genes are TRBV29-1 and TRBJ2-3, with 7 bases lining up with TRBD1. This CDR3 comprises 13 residues. Germline CDR1 is SQVTM and CDR2 is ANQGSEA. V gave up 4 bases and J gave up 0 bases; unmatched junction bases: 1. CDR3 protein: CSVGGQSTDTQYF. The CDR3 DNA sequence: TGCAGCGTTGGGGGACAGAGCACAGATACGCAGTATTTT.

CDR3 region: CASSLAGDSAYEQYF. CDR3 sequence (DNA): TGTGCCAGCAGCTTAGCGGGCGACTCTGCCTACGAGCAGTACTTC. This chain uses TRBV7-2 with TRBJ2-7; D unresolved. The CDR3 extends over 15 amino acids. V lost 0 bases and J lost 2, with 11 bases in between. Germline lookup yields CDR1 SGHTA and CDR2 FQGNSA.

The chain recombines TRBV5-1 with TRBJ2-3; 8 nucleotides agree with TRBD2. Germline V gene lookup returns CDR1 SGHRS and CDR2 YFSETQ. The CDR3 sequence is 15 residues long. Unmatched junction bases numbered 6, after V lost 6 bases and J lost 0 bases. The CDR3 bases are TGCGCCAGCACCCCGACTAGCGCCAGCACAGATACGCAGTATTTT. This sequence encodes CASTPTSASTDTQYF. The whole variable domain, remainder taken from reference TRBV5-1 and TRBJ2-3, is KAGVTQTPRYLIKTRGQQVTLSCSPISGHRSVSWYQQTPGQGLQFLFEYFSETQRNKGNFPGRFSGRQFSNSRSEMNVSTLELGDSALYLCASTPTSASTDTQYFGPGTRLTVL.

The V call is TRBV7-9, the J call TRBJ2-3, with D maybe TRBD2 (6 bases). The V gene lost 2 bases and the J gene lost 4 bases, with 10 bases spanning the gap. The CDR3 is 14 amino acids. The germline CDR1 and CDR2 sequences are SEHNR and FQNEAQ (reference sequence). This CDR3 is CASSLRAGPDTQYF. The CDR3 DNA is TGTGCCAGCAGCTTAAGGGCGGGGCCAGATACGCAGTATTTT.

The sample holds a few counts of this clonotype. The chain links TRBV20-1 to TRBJ1-1; no reliable D call. This CDR3 is 13 amino acids long. Germline V gives CDR1 DFQATT, CDR2 SNEGSKA (reference sequence). Trimming cost V 3 bases and J 0 bases, with 8 bases left between them. CDR3 residues: CSARGGMNTEAFF. The CDR3, as DNA: TGCAGTGCTAGGGGTGGTATGAACACTGAAGCTTTCTTT.

This chain joins TRBV5-5 and TRBJ1-3; D perhaps matches TRBD1 (5 bases). CDR1 and CDR2 (germline): SGHKS, YYEKEE (reference sequence). Between the trimmed V and J ends, which lost 0 bases and 2 bases, there was a span of 9 bases. The CDR3 is 15 amino acids. Here the CDR3 DNA reads TGTGCCAGCAGCTTGGGACAGTTTCCTGGAAACACCATATATTTT. This gives the protein CASSLGQFPGNTIYF.

V gene TRBV20-1 combines with J gene TRBJ2-3; 7 bases line up with TRBD2. CDR3 length: 15 residues. Germline V gives CDR1 DFQATT, CDR2 SNEGSKA (reference sequence). V lost 5 bases to trimming and J lost 1 base; unmatched junction nucleotides: 9. The CDR3 protein is CSAPAEREGTDTQYF. CDR3 DNA sequence: TGCAGTGCTCCGGCGGAGCGGGAAGGCACAGATACGCAGTATTTT.

The rearrangement joins TRBV15 to TRBJ2-6, with D hard to call. V gave up 1 base and J gave up 0 bases, with 16 bases separating them. This CDR3 contains 19 residues. Germline CDR1 LNHNV, CDR2 YYDKDF (reference sequence). Here the CDR3 DNA reads TGTGCCACCAGCAGAGTTTACTCCCCTTCCGACTCTGGGGCCAACGTCCTGACTTTC. As protein: CATSRVYSPSDSGANVLTF.

The chain recombines TRBV9 with TRBJ1-2; 7 nucleotides agree with TRBD1. V shed 4 bases and J 2 bases; nucleotides not matched to a gene: 11. The CDR3 is made up of 16 amino acids. CDR1 and CDR2 from the germline V gene are SGDLS and YYNGEE. CDR3 sequence (DNA): TGTGCCAGCAGCTACGCCGGGCAGGGGGTAAACTATGGCTACACCTTC. As protein: CASSYAGQGVNYGYTF.